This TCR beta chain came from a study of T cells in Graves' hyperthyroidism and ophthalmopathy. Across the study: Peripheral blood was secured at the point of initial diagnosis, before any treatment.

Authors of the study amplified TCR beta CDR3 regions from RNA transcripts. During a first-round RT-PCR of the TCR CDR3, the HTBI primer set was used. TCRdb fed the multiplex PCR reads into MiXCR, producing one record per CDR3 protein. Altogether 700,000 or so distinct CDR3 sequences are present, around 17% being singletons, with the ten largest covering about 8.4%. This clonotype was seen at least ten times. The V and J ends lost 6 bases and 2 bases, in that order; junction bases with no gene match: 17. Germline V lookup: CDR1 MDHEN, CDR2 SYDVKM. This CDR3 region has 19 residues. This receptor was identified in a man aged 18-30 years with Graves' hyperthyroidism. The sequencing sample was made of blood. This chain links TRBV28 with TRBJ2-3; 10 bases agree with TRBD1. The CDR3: CASSQGQGISVVNTDTQYF. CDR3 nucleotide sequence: TGTGCCAGCAGCCAGGGACAGGGGATTTCGGTTGTAAACACAGATACGCAGTATTTT.